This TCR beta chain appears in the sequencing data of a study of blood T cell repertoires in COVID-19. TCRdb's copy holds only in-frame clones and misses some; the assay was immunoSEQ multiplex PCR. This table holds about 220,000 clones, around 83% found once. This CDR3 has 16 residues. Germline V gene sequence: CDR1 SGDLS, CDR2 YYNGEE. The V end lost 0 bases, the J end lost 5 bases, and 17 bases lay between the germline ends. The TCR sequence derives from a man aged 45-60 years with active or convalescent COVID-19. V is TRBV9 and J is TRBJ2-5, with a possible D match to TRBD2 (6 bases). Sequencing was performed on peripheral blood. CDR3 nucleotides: TGTGCCAGCAGCGTAGGACTAGGGACCCCGGCGGAGACCCAGTACTTC. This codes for CASSVGLGTPAETQYF.